Following are 24 T cell receptor beta chains from one sample sequenced in a study of blood T cell repertoires in COVID-19. TCRdb keeps only in-frame clones here, not all; method: immunoSEQ multiplex PCR. The repertoire holds 170,000 or so clones, roughly nine tenths seen once, with roughly 7% in the top ten. Sequenced material: PBMCs or T cells enriched from blood (not recorded which). The source of these receptors is a woman between 45 and 65 years old who had recovered from COVID-19.

This rearrangement joins TRBV18 to TRBJ1-2; the D is unclear. Trimming removed 3 bases at V and 3 bases at J, with 11 bases between. Germline loops: CDR1 KGHSH, CDR2 LQKENI. This CDR3 is 14 amino acids long. CDR3 sequence (DNA): TGTGCCAGCTCACCCGCCAGCGGAGACTATGGCTACACCTTC. Amino acids: CASSPASGDYGYTF.

The chain uses TRBV11-2 and TRBJ2-5, with unresolved D. The CDR3 consists of 12 residues. Germline lookup yields CDR1 SGHAT and CDR2 FQNNGV. V lost 5 bases and J lost 0, with 4 bases in between. The CDR3 bases are TGTGCCAGCAGCCCGTACCAAGAGACCCAGTACTTC. As protein: CASSPYQETQYF.

This clone was seen a handful of times. V usage is TRBV20-1 and J usage is TRBJ2-5, with 7 bases lining up with TRBD1. From germline, CDR1 is DFQATT and CDR2 SNEGSKA (reference sequence). The V segment lost 3 bases and the J segment 5 bases; nucleotides outside the gene matches: 9. The CDR3 loop spans 14 amino acids. The CDR3 nucleotides are TGCAGTGCTAGTGGGACAGCCCGCCGGGAGACCCAGTACTTC. Protein product: CSASGTARRETQYF.

The chain recombines TRBV7-9 with TRBJ1-4; tentatively, D is TRBD1 (6 bases). The CDR3 has 12 amino acids. V was clipped by 4 bases and J by 13 bases, with 13 bases between them. Looked up from germline, CDR1 is SEHNR and CDR2 is FQNEAQ (reference sequence). The CDR3 loop reads CASSSSWDTLFF. DNA for the CDR3: TGTGCCAGCAGCTCCTCTTGGGACACACTGTTTTTT.

This clone is a singleton in its sample. The rearrangement joins TRBV10-2 to TRBJ1-2; D may be TRBD1 (6 bases). Germline V gene lookup returns CDR1 WSHSY and CDR2 SAAADI. This CDR3 has 14 amino acids. The ends were cut back, 1 base at V and 8 bases at J, with 14 bases in the middle. The CDR3 sequence is CASSEYGTPLGYTF. CDR3 coding DNA: TGCGCCAGCAGTGAGTACGGGACACCCCTGGGCTACACCTTC.

The V call is TRBV30, the J call TRBJ2-3; TRBD2 matches at 13 bases. Unmatched junction bases numbered 8, after V lost 8 bases and J lost 6 bases. The CDR3 loop spans 14 amino acids. Germline V lookup: CDR1 GTSNPN, CDR2 SVGIG (reference sequence). The DNA of the CDR3 is TGTGCCGGACAACTAGCGGGAGGGCCGGATACGCAGTATTTT. Amino acid sequence: CAGQLAGGPDTQYF.

Here the CDR3 reads CAISVGASGGQQETQYF. In nucleotides, the CDR3 is TGTGCCATCAGCGTCGGGGCTAGCGGGGGGCAACAAGAGACCCAGTACTTC. This chain joins TRBV10-3 and TRBJ2-5; 11 nucleotides align to TRBD2. This CDR3 is built from 17 residues. Unmatched junction bases numbered 11, after V lost 6 bases and J lost 2 bases. In germline, CDR1 is ENHRY, CDR2 SYGVKD.

This clone was picked up one time. V is TRBV27 and J is TRBJ1-6; D is uncertain. The ends were cut back, 4 bases at V and 0 bases at J, with 10 bases in the middle. The CDR3 length is 16 residues. From germline, CDR1 is MNHEY and CDR2 SMNVEV (reference sequence). CDR3 sequence: CASSSDMSSYNSPLHF. The DNA for the CDR3 is TGTGCCAGCAGTTCAGACATGAGCTCCTATAATTCACCCCTCCACTTT.

The gene calls are TRBV19 and TRBJ1-5; D might be TRBD1 (6 bases). Trimming pared 3 bases from V and 7 bases from J, leaving 13 bases between. Per the germline V gene, CDR1 is LNHDA and CDR2 is SQIVND (reference sequence). This CDR3 is 14 amino acids long. CDR3 nucleotide sequence: TGTGCCAGTAGTATCTCGGGGGGCGCCCAGCCCCAGCATTTT. It translates to CASSISGGAQPQHF.

J is TRBJ1-4 and V is TRBV10-1; D possibly corresponds to TRBD1 (6 bases). From germline, CDR1 is WNHNN and CDR2 SYGVQD (reference sequence). Between the trimmed V and J ends, which lost 7 bases and 8 bases, there was a span of 8 bases. The CDR3 consists of 11 residues. The CDR3 DNA follows: TGCGCCAGCACTACAGGGGAAAAACTGTTTTTT. Amino acids: CASTTGEKLFF.

The gene calls are TRBV29-1 and TRBJ1-5, with TRBD1 matching 8 bases. Germline CDR1 and CDR2: SQVTM and ANQGSEA. The junction had 9 bases not matched to a gene; V was cut back by 3 bases and J by 5 bases. The CDR3 loop spans 15 amino acids. CDR3 residues: CSVDRQGAQDQPQHF. The DNA of the CDR3 is TGCAGCGTTGACCGTCAGGGGGCGCAGGATCAGCCCCAGCATTTT. Full variable domain (outside the CDR3, taken from reference TRBV29-1 and TRBJ1-5): SAVISQKPSRDICQRGTSLTIQCQVDSQVTMMFWYRQQPGQSLTLIATANQGSEATYESGFVIDKFPISRPNLTFSTLTVSNMSPEDSSIYLCSVDRQGAQDQPQHFGDGTRLSIL.

The chain couples TRBV10-1 to TRBJ2-3; no clear D gene. Germline V lookup: CDR1 WNHNN, CDR2 SYGVQD (reference sequence). The CDR3 covers 13 residues. V was cut by 3 bases and J by 0 bases, with 4 bases left in between. CDR3 sequence: CASSDGSTDTQYF. CDR3 nucleotide sequence: TGCGCCAGCAGTGATGGCAGCACAGATACGCAGTATTTT.

This clone showed up just once. The rearrangement joins TRBV5-4 to TRBJ1-2, with unresolved D. The CDR3 has 13 residues. The germline V gene encodes CDR1 SGHNT and CDR2 YYREEE (reference sequence). Trimming took 5 bases from V and 4 from J, leaving 12 bases between them. CDR3 sequence reads: CASSLHGVYGYTF. The CDR3 DNA reads as TGTGCCAGCAGTTTACACGGGGTCTATGGCTACACCTTC.

This clone was observed once. The chain recombines TRBV6-6 with TRBJ1-2; 10 bases are a match to TRBD1. Trimming at V came to 6 bases and at J to 3 bases, leaving 7 bases not matched to a gene. The CDR3 sequence is 15 residues long. CDR1 MNHNY and CDR2 SVGAGI come from the germline V gene (reference sequence). CDR3 amino acids: CASRRAGTGDYGYTF. In nucleotides, the CDR3 is TGTGCCAGCAGGCGGGCCGGGACAGGGGACTATGGCTACACCTTC.

This clone has more than one count but fewer than ten. The chain recombines TRBV7-2 with TRBJ1-4, with D maybe TRBD1 (5 bases). Germline lookup yields CDR1 SGHTA and CDR2 FQGNSA. V was clipped by 3 bases and J by 6 bases, with 11 bases between them. The CDR3 is 14 amino acids. The CDR3 DNA follows: TGTGCCAGCAGCTTTGGCGGGGGAGATGAAAAACTGTTTTTT. It codes for CASSFGGGDEKLFF. The entire variable domain, with the rest obtained from reference TRBV7-2 and TRBJ1-4, is as follows: GAGVSQSPSNKVTEKGKDVELRCDPISGHTALYWYRQSLGQGLEFLIYFQGNSAPDKSGLPSDRFSAERTGGSVSTLTIQRTQQEDSAVYLCASSFGGGDEKLFFGSGTQLSVL.

This clone was seen once. V is TRBV19 and J is TRBJ2-3; the match to TRBD1 covers 9 bases. The CDR3 contains 16 residues. J was trimmed by 3 bases and V by 5 bases; bases with no gene match: 9. CDR1 and CDR2 from the germline V gene are LNHDA and SQIVND (reference sequence). The CDR3 spells CASSLGGQGVTDTQYF. The CDR3 coding sequence is TGTGCCAGTAGTCTTGGGGGACAGGGAGTAACAGATACGCAGTATTTT.

V usage is TRBV6-5 and J usage is TRBJ1-4; no clear D. This CDR3 spans 15 amino acids. Germline CDR1 is MNHEY and CDR2 is SVGAGI. Trimming pared 10 bases from V and 6 bases from J, leaving 21 bases between. Here the CDR3 reads CATKKPAGADEKLFF. CDR3 in DNA: TGTGCCACTAAGAAGCCCGCGGGTGCTGATGAAAAACTGTTTTTT.

V usage is TRBV20-1 and J usage is TRBJ2-1, with D perhaps TRBD1 (5 bases). Germline loops: CDR1 DFQATT, CDR2 SNEGSKA (reference sequence). V gave up 8 bases and J gave up 8 bases, with 13 bases separating them. The CDR3 runs 11 residues. Here the CDR3 DNA reads TGCAGTTGGGGCAAGGCCGATGAGCAGTTCTTC. Its protein is CSWGKADEQFF.

This clone has just a few counts. The V gene is TRBV18, the J gene TRBJ2-2; no reliable D call. Trimming shortened V by 3 bases and J by 2 bases, and 7 bases separated the two germline ends. This CDR3 contains 14 residues. Germline V CDR1 and CDR2: KGHSH, LQKENI. CDR3 protein: CASSPQENTGELFF. The CDR3 region has the DNA TGTGCCAGCTCACCGCAGGAAAACACCGGGGAGCTGTTTTTT. Variable domain in full (rest from reference TRBV18 and TRBJ2-2): NAGVMQNPRHLVRRRGQEARLRCSPMKGHSHVYWYRQLPEEGLKFMVYLQKENIIDESGMPKERFSAEFPKEGPSILRIQQVVRGDSAAYFCASSPQENTGELFFGEGSRLTVL.

This chain connects TRBV28 to TRBJ2-7; 9 nucleotides agree with TRBD1. The CDR3 is 18 residues long. Germline V gives CDR1 MDHEN, CDR2 SYDVKM. With 6 bases clipped from V and 3 bases from J, the junction kept 18 bases outside the gene matches. The CDR3 coding sequence is TGTGCCAGCAGCGTACGCGGGACAGGGTCAATTCTGGGCTACGAGCAGTACTTC. Translating it yields CASSVRGTGSILGYEQYF.

This clone has more than one count but fewer than ten. The CDR3 spells CASSWGANYGYTF. Here the CDR3 DNA reads TGTGCCAGCAGTTGGGGCGCTAACTATGGCTACACCTTC. The V gene is TRBV27, the J gene TRBJ1-2, with D tentatively TRBD1 (5 bases). CDR1 is MNHEY and CDR2 is SMNVEV in the germline V gene (reference sequence). V was cut by 4 bases and J by 0 bases, with 6 bases left in between. There are 13 residues in the CDR3.

The V gene is TRBV19, the J gene TRBJ2-7, with D unclear. Trimming stripped 6 bases from V and 1 base from J, with 13 bases between. Germline CDR1 and CDR2: LNHDA and SQIVND (reference sequence). The CDR3 extends over 14 amino acids. The CDR3 is CASSQVAVSYEQYF. In DNA form, the CDR3 reads TGTGCCAGTAGCCAAGTTGCAGTTTCCTACGAGCAGTACTTC.

The genes are TRBV19 and TRBJ1-1; D is perhaps TRBD1 (5 bases). Germline CDR1 reads LNHDA; CDR2 reads SQIVND (reference sequence). The CDR3 is made up of 14 amino acids. V was shortened by 0 bases and J by 4 bases, with 9 bases between the two germline ends. DNA of the CDR3: TGTGCCAGTAGTATAGAAAGGGGTGGCACTGAAGCTTTCTTT. It is translated as CASSIERGGTEAFF.

The chain recombines TRBV9 with TRBJ2-1, with TRBD1 matching over 7 bases. V was clipped by 3 bases and J by 3 bases; unmatched bases: 9. CDR3 length: 16 amino acids. The germline V gene has CDR1 SGDLS and CDR2 YYNGEE. DNA for the CDR3: TGTGCCAGCAGCGCGGGACAGCCATCCATCTACAATGAGCAGTTCTTC. Protein product: CASSAGQPSIYNEQFF.